This T cell receptor (beta chain) was captured in a study of T cell responses to AZD1222 COVID-19 vaccine. As for this clone: Its antigen is currently unknown.

The repertoire was sequenced with immunoSEQ multiplex PCR; TCRdb's copy has only in-frame clones and lacks some. Altogether roughly 98,000 clones are present, 88% being singletons, with the ten largest covering about 17%. Germline CDR1 LGHNT, CDR2 FRNRAP. The CDR3 loop spans 15 amino acids. The V segment lost 5 bases and the J segment 4 bases; nucleotides outside the gene matches: 7. Broader study findings: Targeting of unmutated variant regions was reportedly seen in nearly half of spike-specific TCRs.

This TCR was recovered from an adult who received the AZD1222 COVID-19 vaccine. V gene TRBV12-5 combines with J gene TRBJ1-4, with 7 bases matching TRBD1. The sequencing here drew on peripheral blood, taken 28 days after the second AZD1222 dose. The CDR3: CASGLRDRDNEKLFF. CDR3 in DNA: TGTGCTAGTGGTCTACGGGACAGAGATAATGAAAAACTGTTTTTT.